A single T cell receptor (beta chain) is shown here with its context. Its antigen is still unknown. No base qualities exist here, and no much larger clone lies one base off it. The immunoSEQ Assay was the method used to sequence TCRbeta CDR3 regions. After extraction, genomic DNA underwent amplification by bias-controlled multiplex PCR, followed by high-throughput sequencing. Processing in the source paper ran as follows. Collapsing and filtering of sequences were performed to quantify the absolute abundance of each unique TCRbeta CDR3 region. T cell fraction was estimated by normalizing TCRbeta template counts to usable DNA, which was measured by amplifying reference genes present in all nucleated cells. Repertoire TCRs were annotated as SARS-CoV-2-specific by exact matching of V gene, CDR3 amino acid sequence and J gene to a known reactive TCR set. The reference SARS-CoV-2 TCR set was obtained from MIRA and was filtered for enrichment in COVID-19-positive ImmuneCODE repertoires, whereby public or cross-reactive TCRs were removed. Drawing on the MIRA antigens, annotated TCRs were analysed further at the level of specific ORF or position within ORF. Breadth was defined as annotated unique rearrangements over total unique productive rearrangements; depth was the summed frequency of those rearrangements. Two-sided Wilcoxon rank-sum tests were used to compare TCR breadth between groups. TCRdb obtained this table from immuneACCESS and retained in-frame rearrangements with V and J assigned. These tables miss some clones; where compared with another copy, unresolved V genes account for less than half of the shortfall, and the remainder is unexplained. The DNA was the basis for D and trimming; V, J and clone size are from that table. The sample table shows around 250,000 clones, and roughly 87% are seen once. Of the sample, roughly 3% is held by the ten largest clones.

This record comes from a study of Ad26.COV2.S vaccination and SARS-CoV-2 variants (dated by TCRdb to the early 2020s). Context from the whole study: Vaccine-arm donors came from COV1001, a multicentre, randomized, double-blind, placebo-controlled phase I-IIa trial of Ad26.COV2.S in healthy adults. Trial participants were randomized into five groups of five: low-dose or high-dose Ad26.COV2.S given once or twice, or placebo on both occasions. A total of roughly 30 samples were included in the TCR-sequenced set, comprising 19 Ad26.COV2.S vaccine recipients, 5 placebo recipients and 8 SARS-CoV-2 convalescent individuals. Investigators did not know the trial group allocation while performing experiments and assessing outcomes. Ad26.COV2.S was given intramuscularly at 5x10^10 or 1x10^11 viral particles, as a single shot or as two shots 56 days apart. The specificity and breadth of SARS-CoV-2-reactive T cell receptors after Ad26.COV2.S vaccination were assessed by TCRbeta repertoire sequencing. Points the paper makes about the study in general: Substantial breadth of spike-specific CD8+ and CD4+ T cell responses was reported after vaccination. Comparing responses between vaccine doses or regimens was not something the study was powered to do. Spike-specific TCR breadth was higher in Ad26.COV2.S recipients than in placebo recipients (P = 0.0014). Comparable non-spike TCR breadth was observed between vaccine and placebo recipients, consistent with only spike being contained in the vaccine. The authors noted that total T cell responses may have been underestimated by the TCR breadth and depth analyses.

There are 13 amino acids in the CDR3, from cysteine to phenylalanine inclusive. Only CDR3 DNA remains: 39 bases, in frame from the first base. The CDR1 and CDR2 encoded by the germline V gene are SQVTM and ANQGSEA. The junction shows trimming of 6 bases on V and 8 bases on J, plus 17 bases between the germline ends. Reading the label with the study, this specimen's treatment or condition is: around 19 received Ad26.COV2.S at low or high dose, single or two shots; 5 received placebo; per-sample allocation not given. Repertoires of vaccine and placebo recipients were sequenced from samples taken on day 63 after the first injection. Cohort 1b enrolled about two dozen adults aged 18-55 years at a single site in Boston, USA, between 29 July and 7 August 2020. Ad26.COV2.S consisted of a replication-incompetent adenovirus type 26 vector by which a prefusion-stabilized SARS-CoV-2 spike protein from the original Wuhan strain was expressed.

The TCR was taken from a person between 18 and 59 years old who received the Ad26.COV2.S COVID-19 vaccine or a placebo. The chain was built from TRBV29-1 and TRBJ2-1; the D gene lacks a confident call. The sequencing here drew on peripheral blood, taken in a trial of Ad26.COV2.S vaccine versus placebo. The DNA is as follows: TGCAGCGTGAACGACGGGTCTTTCGATGAGCAGTTCTTC. It translates as CSVNDGSFDEQFF.